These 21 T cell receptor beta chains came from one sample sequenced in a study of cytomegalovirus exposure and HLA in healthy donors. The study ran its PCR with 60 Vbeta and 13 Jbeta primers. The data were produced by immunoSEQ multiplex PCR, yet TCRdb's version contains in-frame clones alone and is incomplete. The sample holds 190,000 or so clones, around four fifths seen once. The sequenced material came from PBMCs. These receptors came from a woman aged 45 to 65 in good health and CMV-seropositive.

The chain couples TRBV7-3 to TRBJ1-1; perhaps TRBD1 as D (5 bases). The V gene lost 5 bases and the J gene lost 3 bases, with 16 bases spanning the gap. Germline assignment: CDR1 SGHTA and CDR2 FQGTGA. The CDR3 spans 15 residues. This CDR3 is CASSQGEGKDTEAFF. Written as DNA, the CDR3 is TGTGCCAGCAGCCAAGGGGAGGGGAAGGACACTGAAGCTTTCTTT.

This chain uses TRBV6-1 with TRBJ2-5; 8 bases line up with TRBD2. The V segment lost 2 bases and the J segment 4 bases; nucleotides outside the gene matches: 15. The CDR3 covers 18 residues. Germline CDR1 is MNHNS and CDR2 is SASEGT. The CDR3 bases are TGTGCCAGCAGTGAAAACCAGCGGGAGAGTCGGAGGGGAGAGACCCAGTACTTC. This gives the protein CASSENQRESRRGETQYF.

The CDR3, as DNA: TGTGCCAGCAGCGTAGGTGGCAGTCTAGGTTCACCCCTCCACTTT. It specifies CASSVGGSLGSPLHF. The chain is built from TRBV9 and TRBJ1-6; D not certain. Germline V gives CDR1 SGDLS, CDR2 YYNGEE. With 0 bases removed from V and 9 bases from J, the gap between germline ends came to 13 bases. This CDR3 region has 15 residues. The variable domain in full, with the rest retrieved from reference TRBV9 and TRBJ1-6, is DSGVTQTPKHLITATGQRVTLRCSPRSGDLSVYWYQQSLDQGLQFLIQYYNGEERAKGNILERFSAQQFPDLHSELNLSSLELGDSALYFCASSVGGSLGSPLHFGNGTRLTVT.

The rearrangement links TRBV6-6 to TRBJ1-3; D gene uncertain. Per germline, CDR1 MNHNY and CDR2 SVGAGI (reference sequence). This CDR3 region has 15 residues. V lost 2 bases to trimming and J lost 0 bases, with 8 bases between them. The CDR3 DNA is TGTGCCAGCAGTTACGGGCAGACCTCTGGAAACACCATATATTTT. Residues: CASSYGQTSGNTIYF.

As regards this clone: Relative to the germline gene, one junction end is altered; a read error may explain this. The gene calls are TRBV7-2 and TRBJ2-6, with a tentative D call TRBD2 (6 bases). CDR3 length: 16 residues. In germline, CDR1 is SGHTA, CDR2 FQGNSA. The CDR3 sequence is CASSLVAGSGANGLTF. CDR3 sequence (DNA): TGTGCCAGCAGCTTAGTTGCGGGGTCTGGGGCCAACGGCCTGACTTTC.

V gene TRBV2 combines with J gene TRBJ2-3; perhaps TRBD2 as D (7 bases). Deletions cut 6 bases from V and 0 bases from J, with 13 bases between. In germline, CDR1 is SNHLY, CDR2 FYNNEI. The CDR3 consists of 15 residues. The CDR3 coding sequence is TGTGCCAGCAGCCCCCGGGGGGCCAGCACAGATACGCAGTATTTT. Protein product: CASSPRGASTDTQYF.

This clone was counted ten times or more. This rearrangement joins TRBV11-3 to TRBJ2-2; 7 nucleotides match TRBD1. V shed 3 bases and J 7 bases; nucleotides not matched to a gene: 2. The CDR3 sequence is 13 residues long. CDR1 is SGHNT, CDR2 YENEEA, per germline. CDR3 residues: CASSFGTDGELFF. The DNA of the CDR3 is TGTGCCAGCAGCTTCGGGACAGACGGGGAGCTGTTTTTT.

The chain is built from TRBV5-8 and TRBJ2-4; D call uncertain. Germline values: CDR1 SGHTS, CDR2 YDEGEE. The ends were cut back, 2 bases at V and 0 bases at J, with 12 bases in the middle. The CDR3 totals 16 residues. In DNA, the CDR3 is TGTGCCAGCAGCTTTGAACAGTTCGAAGCCAAAAACATTCAGTACTTC. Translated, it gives CASSFEQFEAKNIQYF.

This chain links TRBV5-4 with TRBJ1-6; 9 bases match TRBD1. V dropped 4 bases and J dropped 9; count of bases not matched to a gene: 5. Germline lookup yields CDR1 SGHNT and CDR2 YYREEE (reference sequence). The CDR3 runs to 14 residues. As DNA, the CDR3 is TGTGCCAGCAGCCAGACAGGGGGGTCTTCACCCCTCCACTTT. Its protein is CASSQTGGSSPLHF.

CDR3 coding DNA: TGTGCCAGTAGCCCCTCCCGGGACAAGTACAATGAGCAGTTCTTC. Translation: CASSPSRDKYNEQFF. The chain carries TRBV19 and TRBJ2-1; perhaps TRBD1 as D (6 bases). The germline V gene has CDR1 LNHDA and CDR2 SQIVND (reference sequence). V lost 6 bases and J lost 4, with 16 bases in between. CDR3 size: 15 residues.

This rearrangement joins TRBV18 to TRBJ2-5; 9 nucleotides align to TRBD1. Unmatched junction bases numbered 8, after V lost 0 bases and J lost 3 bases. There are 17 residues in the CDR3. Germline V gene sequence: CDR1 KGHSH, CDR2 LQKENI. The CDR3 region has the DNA TGTGCCAGCTCACCACCGGGACAGGGATTTGGGAAAGAGACCCAGTACTTC. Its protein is CASSPPGQGFGKETQYF.

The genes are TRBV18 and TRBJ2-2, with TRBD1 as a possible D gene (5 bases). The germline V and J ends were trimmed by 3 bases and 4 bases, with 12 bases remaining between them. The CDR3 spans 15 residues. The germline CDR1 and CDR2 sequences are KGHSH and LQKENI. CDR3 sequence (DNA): TGTGCCAGCTCACCTCTACAGGTGCGCACCGGGGAGCTGTTTTTT. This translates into CASSPLQVRTGELFF. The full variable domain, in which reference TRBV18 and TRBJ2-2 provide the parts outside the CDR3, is NAGVMQNPRHLVRRRGQEARLRCSPMKGHSHVYWYRQLPEEGLKFMVYLQKENIIDESGMPKERFSAEFPKEGPSILRIQQVVRGDSAAYFCASSPLQVRTGELFFGEGSRLTVL.

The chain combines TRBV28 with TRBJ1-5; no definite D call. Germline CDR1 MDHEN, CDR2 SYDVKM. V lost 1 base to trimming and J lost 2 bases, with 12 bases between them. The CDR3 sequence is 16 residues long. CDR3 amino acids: CASSLFSLAGNQPQHF. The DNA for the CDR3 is TGTGCCAGCAGTTTATTTTCTCTCGCGGGCAATCAGCCCCAGCATTTT.

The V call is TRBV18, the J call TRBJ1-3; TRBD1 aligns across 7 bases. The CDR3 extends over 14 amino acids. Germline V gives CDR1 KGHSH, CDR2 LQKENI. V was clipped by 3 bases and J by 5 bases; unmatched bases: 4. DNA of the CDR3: TGTGCCAGCTCACCCGGGACAGCAAGAAACACCATATATTTT. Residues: CASSPGTARNTIYF.

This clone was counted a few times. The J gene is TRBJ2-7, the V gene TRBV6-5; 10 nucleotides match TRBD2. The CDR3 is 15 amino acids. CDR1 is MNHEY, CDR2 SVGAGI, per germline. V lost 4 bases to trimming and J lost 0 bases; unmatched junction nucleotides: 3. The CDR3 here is CASSLAGGPSYEQYF. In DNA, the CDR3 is TGTGCCAGCAGTTTAGCGGGAGGACCCTCCTACGAGCAGTACTTC.

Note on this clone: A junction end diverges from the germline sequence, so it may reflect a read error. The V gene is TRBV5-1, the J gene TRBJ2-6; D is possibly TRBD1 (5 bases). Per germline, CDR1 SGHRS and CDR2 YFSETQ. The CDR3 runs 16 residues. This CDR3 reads CASSPDGSSGANGLTF. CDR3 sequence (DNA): TGCGCCAGCAGTCCGGACGGCAGCTCTGGGGCCAACGGCCTGACTTTC.

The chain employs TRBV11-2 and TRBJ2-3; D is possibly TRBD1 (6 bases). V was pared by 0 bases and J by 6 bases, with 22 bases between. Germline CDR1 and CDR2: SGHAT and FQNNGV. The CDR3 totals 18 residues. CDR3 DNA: TGTGCCAGCAGCTTAGATGGGGAATTGACAAGGGGGAAGGATACGCAGTATTTT. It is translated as CASSLDGELTRGKDTQYF.

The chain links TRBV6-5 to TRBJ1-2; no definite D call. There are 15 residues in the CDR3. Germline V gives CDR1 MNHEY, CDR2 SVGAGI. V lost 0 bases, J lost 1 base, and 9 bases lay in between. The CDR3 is CASSYSERGNYGYTF. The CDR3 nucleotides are TGTGCCAGCAGTTACTCGGAACGGGGTAACTATGGCTACACCTTC.

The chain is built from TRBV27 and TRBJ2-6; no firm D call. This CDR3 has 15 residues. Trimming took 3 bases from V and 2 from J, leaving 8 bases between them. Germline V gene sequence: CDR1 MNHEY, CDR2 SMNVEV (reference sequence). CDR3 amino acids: CASSFIGAGANVLTF. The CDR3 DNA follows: TGTGCCAGCAGTTTTATCGGTGCTGGGGCCAACGTCCTGACTTTC.

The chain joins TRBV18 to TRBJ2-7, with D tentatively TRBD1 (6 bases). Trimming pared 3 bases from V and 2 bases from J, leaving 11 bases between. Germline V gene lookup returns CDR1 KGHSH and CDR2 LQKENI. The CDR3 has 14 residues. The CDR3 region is CASSPQQGPYEQYF. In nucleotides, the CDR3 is TGTGCCAGCTCACCCCAACAGGGCCCCTACGAGCAGTACTTC.

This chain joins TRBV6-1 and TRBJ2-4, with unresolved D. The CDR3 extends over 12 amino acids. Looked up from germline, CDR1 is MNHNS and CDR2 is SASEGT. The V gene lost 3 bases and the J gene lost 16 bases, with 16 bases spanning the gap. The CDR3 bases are TGTGCCAGCAGTGAGGTGCTATTATATCCTTACTTC. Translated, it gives CASSEVLLYPYF.